One sample yielded the 18 T cell receptor beta chains listed below, sequenced in a study of T cells in Graves' hyperthyroidism and ophthalmopathy. From RNA transcripts, TCR beta CDR3 regions were amplified. The HTBI primer set was used in a first-round RT-PCR of the TCR CDR3. One entry per CDR3 protein results from TCRdb running MiXCR on the multiplex PCR reads. The sample yields approximately 300,000 distinct CDR3 sequences, approximately 15% seen once. The sample comprised blood. These receptors all stem from a woman aged 60-75 years with Graves' ophthalmopathy.

The V call is TRBV19, the J call TRBJ2-5, with D perhaps TRBD2 (5 bases). V was clipped by 6 bases and J by 5 bases, with 10 bases between them. The CDR3 covers 12 residues. Germline V gene sequence: CDR1 LNHDA, CDR2 SQIVND (reference sequence). The CDR3 is CASRHTGETQYF. Here the CDR3 DNA reads TGTGCCAGTAGGCATACGGGGGAGACCCAGTACTTC.

In its sample, this clonotype was seen many times. The gene calls are TRBV28 and TRBJ1-1, with D possibly being TRBD1 (5 bases). This CDR3 has 13 residues. Germline V CDR1 and CDR2: MDHEN, SYDVKM. Trimming pared 5 bases from V and 6 bases from J, leaving 13 bases between. The CDR3 sequence: CASSPGTFSEAFF. DNA of the CDR3: TGTGCCAGCAGTCCCGGGACCTTTTCTGAAGCTTTCTTT.

There are many counts of this clonotype. The V gene is TRBV5-1, the J gene TRBJ2-1, with TRBD2 matching 9 bases. V was clipped by 4 bases and J by 9 bases; unmatched bases: 11. In germline, CDR1 is SGHRS, CDR2 YFSETQ. The CDR3 runs 15 residues. The CDR3 DNA follows: TGCGCCAGCAGCCCATACCCGGGACTAGCTTTTGAGCAGTTCTTC. Protein sequence: CASSPYPGLAFEQFF.

The V gene is TRBV7-2, the J gene TRBJ1-6; no reliable D call. The CDR3 totals 15 residues. Germline values: CDR1 SGHTA, CDR2 FQGNSA. V was clipped by 1 base and J by 5 bases, with 9 bases between them. CDR3 bases: TGTGCCAGCAGCTTAGGACCCCGAAATAATTCACCCCTCCACTTT. This gives the protein CASSLGPRNNSPLHF.

This clonotype was observed a handful of times. This chain joins TRBV7-2 and TRBJ2-7; TRBD1 matches at 9 bases. CDR3 length: 15 amino acids. The V segment lost 5 bases and the J segment 4 bases; nucleotides outside the gene matches: 9. Germline V gene data show CDR1 as SGHTA and CDR2 as FQGNSA. CDR3 sequence reads: CASSAGQGLWYEQYF. Written as DNA, the CDR3 is TGTGCCAGCAGCGCCGGACAGGGGTTATGGTACGAGCAGTACTTC.

This clonotype was found many times. This rearrangement joins TRBV7-2 to TRBJ1-1; D uncertain. V lost 5 bases and J 1 base, leaving 11 bases between the germline ends. Germline V CDR1 and CDR2: SGHTA, FQGNSA. There are 14 residues in the CDR3. Written as DNA, the CDR3 is TGTGCCAGCAGCCCGCAGGTCCGGAACACTGAAGCTTTCTTT. It encodes CASSPQVRNTEAFF.

Ten or more counts support this clonotype. The chain uses TRBV6-1 and TRBJ1-1; 8 bases fit TRBD1. The CDR3 covers 17 residues. The germline V gene encodes CDR1 MNHNS and CDR2 SASEGT. V trimming: 5 bases; J trimming: 3 bases; junction bases outside the gene matches: 14. This CDR3 reads CASSYFSGTGQHTEAFF. As DNA, the CDR3 is TGTGCCAGCAGTTACTTCTCCGGGACAGGACAGCACACTGAAGCTTTCTTT.

This clonotype has only a few counts. This chain joins TRBV12-3 or TRBV12-4 and TRBJ2-1; maybe TRBD2 (6 bases). Deletions cut 7 bases from V and 0 bases from J, with 13 bases between. The CDR3 covers 15 residues. The chain's CDR3 is CASTWRAVSYNEQFF. The CDR3 DNA is TGTGCCAGCACTTGGAGGGCCGTCTCCTACAATGAGCAGTTCTTC.

At least ten counts were recorded for this clonotype. The V and J genes are TRBV7-8 and TRBJ1-5; D not certain. The germline CDR1 and CDR2 sequences are SGHVS and FQNEAQ. This CDR3 region has 15 residues. The ends were cut back, 0 bases at V and 0 bases at J, with 6 bases in the middle. CDR3 in amino acids: CASSLAANSNQPQHF. The CDR3 coding sequence is TGTGCCAGCAGCTTAGCGGCGAATAGCAATCAGCCCCAGCATTTT.

J is TRBJ1-4 and V is TRBV20-1; no firm D call. CDR3 length equals 14 residues. Trimming took off 2 bases at V and 2 bases at J, with 9 bases between the two ends. Germline V gene lookup returns CDR1 DFQATT and CDR2 SNEGSKA (reference sequence). The CDR3 loop reads CSARRARTNEKLFF. CDR3 bases: TGCAGTGCTAGAAGGGCTAGGACTAATGAAAAACTGTTTTTT.

This clonotype occurred many times. This chain connects TRBV27 to TRBJ2-7; a possible D gene is TRBD2 (5 bases). The V and J ends lost 6 bases and 3 bases respectively, with 21 bases between them. The CDR3 totals 16 residues. The germline gives CDR1 MNHEY, CDR2 SMNVEV (reference sequence). Here the CDR3 reads CASSFSGTGLDYEQYF. CDR3 coding DNA: TGTGCCAGCAGCTTCTCGGGCACGGGGTTAGACTACGAGCAGTACTTC.

This clonotype has a count of ten or more. CDR3 sequence (DNA): TGCAGCGGCGAGACAGGGAGTTATGGCTACACCTTC. It encodes CSGETGSYGYTF. The chain employs TRBV20-1 and TRBJ1-2, with 7 bases fitting TRBD1. This CDR3 has 12 amino acids. The germline V gene encodes CDR1 DFQATT and CDR2 SNEGSKA (reference sequence).

The sample holds many counts of this clonotype. The rearrangement joins TRBV9 to TRBJ2-3; D is unresolved. The V gene's germline CDR1 is SGDLS and CDR2 YYNGEE. The length of the CDR3 is 15 residues. V lost 3 bases, J lost 0 bases, and 11 bases lay in between. The CDR3 coding sequence is TGTGCCAGCAGCGGAGTTCTCGGTAGCACAGATACGCAGTATTTT. Its translation: CASSGVLGSTDTQYF.

This clonotype has a count of ten or more. This sequence joins TRBV27 and TRBJ2-5, with 9 bases lining up with TRBD1. The germline CDR1 and CDR2 sequences are MNHEY and SMNVEV (reference sequence). CDR3 length: 16 residues. The V and J ends lost 3 bases and 9 bases, in that order; junction bases with no gene match: 14. The CDR3 DNA reads as TGTGCCAGCAGTTTTCGAGACAGGGGGGGTACGAGGGCCCAGTACTTC. The encoded protein is CASSFRDRGGTRAQYF.

This clonotype has a count of ten or more. The rearrangement uses TRBV3-1 and TRBJ2-2; unclear D gene. There are 13 residues in the CDR3. From germline, CDR1 is LGHDT and CDR2 YNNKEL (reference sequence). The V end was cut by 1 base, the J end by 0 bases, with 0 bases between. CDR3 residues: CASSQANTGELFF. As DNA, the CDR3 is TGTGCCAGCAGCCAAGCGAACACCGGGGAGCTGTTTTTT. Drawing the rest from reference TRBV3-1 and TRBJ2-2, the complete variable domain is DTAVSQTPKYLVTQMGNDKSIKCEQNLGHDTMYWYKQDSKKFLKIMFSYNNKELIINETVPNRFSPKSPDKAHLNLHINSLELGDSAVYFCASSQANTGELFFGEGSRLTVL.

V gene TRBV3-1 combines with J gene TRBJ1-2, with no clear D. The CDR3 consists of 17 residues. Germline CDR1 reads LGHDT; CDR2 reads YNNKEL (reference sequence). V was shortened by 0 bases and J by 1 base, with 15 bases between the two germline ends. As DNA, the CDR3 is TGTGCCAGCAGCCAAGAAGGGATGGCGGGCAATAACTATGGCTACACCTTC. Its translation is CASSQEGMAGNNYGYTF.

This clonotype was seen a few times. At one end the junction does not follow the germline gene, possibly because of a read error. This rearrangement joins TRBV7-7 to TRBJ2-3, with D maybe TRBD2 (5 bases). The germline V gene has CDR1 SSHAT and CDR2 FNYEAQ (reference sequence). The CDR3 covers 13 residues. CDR3 sequence reads: CASSLAQADTQYF. CDR3 nucleotide sequence: TGTGCTAGCAGCTTAGCGCAGGCAGATACGCAGTATTTT. Full variable domain (outside the CDR3, taken from reference TRBV7-7 and TRBJ2-3): GAGVSQSPRYKVTKRGQDVTLRCDPISSHATLYWYQQALGQGPEFLTYFNYEAQPDKSGLPSDRFSAERPEGSISTLTIQRTEQRDSAMYRCASSLAQADTQYFGPGTRLTVL.

This clonotype showed up many times. J is TRBJ2-1 and V is TRBV7-3, with 8 bases lining up with TRBD1. Germline values: CDR1 SGHTA, CDR2 FQGTGA. The CDR3 is 14 amino acids. V lost 1 base to trimming and J lost 5 bases; unmatched junction nucleotides: 1. The CDR3 coding sequence is TGTGCCAGCAGCTTAAGGGACAGGAACAATGAGCAGTTCTTC. Its protein is CASSLRDRNNEQFF.